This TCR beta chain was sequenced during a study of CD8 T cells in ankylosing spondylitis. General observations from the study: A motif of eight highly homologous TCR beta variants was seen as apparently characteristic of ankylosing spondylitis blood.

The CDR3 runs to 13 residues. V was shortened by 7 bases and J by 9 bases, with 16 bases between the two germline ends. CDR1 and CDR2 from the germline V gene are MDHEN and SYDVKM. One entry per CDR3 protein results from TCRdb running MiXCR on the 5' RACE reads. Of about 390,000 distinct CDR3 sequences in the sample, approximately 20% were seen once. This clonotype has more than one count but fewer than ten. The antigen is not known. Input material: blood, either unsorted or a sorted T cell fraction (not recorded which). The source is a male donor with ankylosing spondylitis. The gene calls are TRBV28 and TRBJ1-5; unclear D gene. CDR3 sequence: CASIIIKGGPQHF. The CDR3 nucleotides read TGTGCCAGCATAATAATCAAGGGAGGGCCCCAGCATTTT.